Listed below are T cell receptor beta chains from one sample, sequenced in a study of cytomegalovirus exposure and HLA in healthy donors. TCRdb keeps only in-frame clones here, not all; method: immunoSEQ multiplex PCR. The sample consists of about 130,000 clones, approximately 84% of them appearing once. The specimen was PBMCs. Receptors originate from a man aged 25 to 45 in good health and CMV-seropositive. Each CDR3 is given with its conserved first and last residue. The D gene is left open where the match is weak. Not every row has a clone size; where given, it reads once, few, many or a size class.

d_gene,abundance,j_gene,v_gene,CDR3nt,CDR3aa
.,.,TRBJ2-5,TRBV6-1,TGTGCCAGCAGTGAACCCTACTTCGGGGGTGCAGGTACCCAGTACTTC,CASSEPYFGGAGTQYF
.,.,TRBJ2-3,TRBV6-1,TGTGCCAGCAGTGAGACTTTCGGTAGCACAGATACGCAGTATTTT,CASSETFGSTDTQYF
.,.,TRBJ2-2,TRBV4-2,TGTGCCAGCAGCCAAGCGGACTCCGGGGAGCTGTTTTTT,CASSQADSGELFF
TRBD2,.,TRBJ2-1,TRBV5-1,TGCGCCAGCAGCTTTAGCGGGGCCTACAATGAGCAGTTCTTC,CASSFSGAYNEQFF
TRBD1,.,TRBJ2-7,TRBV29-1,TGCAGCGGGGGGACAGATTACGAGCAGTACTTC,CSGGTDYEQYF
.,.,TRBJ1-5,TRBV2,TGTGCCAGCAGCCGACGGCAGGGTAGCCAGCCCCAGCATTTT,CASSRRQGSQPQHF
.,few,TRBJ1-1,TRBV4-3,TGCGCCAGCAGCCAGTACAGGGATGGAACTGAAGCTTTCTTT,CASSQYRDGTEAFF
TRBD2,once,TRBJ2-3,TRBV7-9,TGTGCCAGCAGCCAGACTAGCGGAAGAGGGACAGATACGCAGTATTTT,CASSQTSGRGTDTQYF
TRBD1,few,TRBJ1-2,TRBV19,TGTGCCAGTAGTATTGTCACAGGGGAGGACTACACCTTC,CASSIVTGEDYTF
.,.,TRBJ2-1,TRBV7-3,TGTGCCAGCAGCTTAGGTCCAGGGGATGAGCAGTTCTTC,CASSLGPGDEQFF
TRBD2,.,TRBJ2-1,TRBV30,TGTGCCTGGAGCCGGACTAGCGGGAGGAACAATGAGCAGTTCTTC,CAWSRTSGRNNEQFF
TRBD2,many,TRBJ2-1,TRBV6-1,TGTGCCAGCAGCACCGGGACTAGGGTCTACAATGAGCAGTTCTTC,CASSTGTRVYNEQFF
TRBD1,.,TRBJ1-5,TRBV9,TGTGCCAGCAGCGTGGGACAGGGAGGCAATCAGCCCCAGCATTTT,CASSVGQGGNQPQHF